This T cell receptor (beta chain) was sequenced during a study of blood T cells in healthy people across ages. Study observations and caveats: Per-million-T-cell TCR beta diversity fell roughly linearly with age.

A second PCR of roughly 7 to 11 cycles used a sample-barcoded 5' primer and a J-beta primer mix. Samples each returned at least 2.5 million CDR3-containing paired-end reads. TCRdb called the 5' RACE reads again in MiXCR, with one record for every CDR3 protein. In the table there are about 1.6 million distinct CDR3 sequences, about 35% of which are singletons. Concerning this clonotype: Its cognate antigen is unknown. A much larger clone lies one base from this, so it may be a read error.

Germline V gene data show CDR1 as ENHRY and CDR2 as SYGVKD. This CDR3 is 16 amino acids long. Healthy Caucasians from Russia aged about 6 to 90 served as donors. The source of this sequence is a woman aged 25 to 39 in good health. The chain is built from TRBV10-3 and TRBJ2-3, with no clear D. The sample comprised blood. CDR3 loop: CVISESELTSTDTQYF. CDR3 bases: TGTGTCATCAGTGAGTCGGAGCTAACTAGCACAGATACGCAGTATTTT.